This paragraph covers one T cell receptor (beta chain) sequence. This specimen belongs to a study of CD8 T cells in Susac syndrome. CDR3 length: 20 residues. The V and J ends lost 0 bases and 1 base respectively, with 21 bases between them. A quantity of about 0.5 to 1 ug RNA underwent reverse transcription using random hexamers. Each CDR3 protein gets one entry after TCRdb re-called the immunoSEQ multiplex PCR reads with MiXCR. Of tens of thousands of distinct CDR3 sequences listed, about 96% were seen once; the top ten hold roughly 0.62%. Input material: CD8+ T cells from PBMCs. The clonotype comes from a human donor with Susac syndrome. The V gene is TRBV23-1, the J gene TRBJ2-2, with unresolved D. TRBV23-1 is known as an ORF, though its function is uncertain. This CDR3 is CASSQSIRDFWTVNTGELFF. CDR3 nucleotide sequence: TGCGCCAGCAGTCAATCGATTCGAGATTTCTGGACCGTGAACACCGGGGAGCTGTTTTTT.